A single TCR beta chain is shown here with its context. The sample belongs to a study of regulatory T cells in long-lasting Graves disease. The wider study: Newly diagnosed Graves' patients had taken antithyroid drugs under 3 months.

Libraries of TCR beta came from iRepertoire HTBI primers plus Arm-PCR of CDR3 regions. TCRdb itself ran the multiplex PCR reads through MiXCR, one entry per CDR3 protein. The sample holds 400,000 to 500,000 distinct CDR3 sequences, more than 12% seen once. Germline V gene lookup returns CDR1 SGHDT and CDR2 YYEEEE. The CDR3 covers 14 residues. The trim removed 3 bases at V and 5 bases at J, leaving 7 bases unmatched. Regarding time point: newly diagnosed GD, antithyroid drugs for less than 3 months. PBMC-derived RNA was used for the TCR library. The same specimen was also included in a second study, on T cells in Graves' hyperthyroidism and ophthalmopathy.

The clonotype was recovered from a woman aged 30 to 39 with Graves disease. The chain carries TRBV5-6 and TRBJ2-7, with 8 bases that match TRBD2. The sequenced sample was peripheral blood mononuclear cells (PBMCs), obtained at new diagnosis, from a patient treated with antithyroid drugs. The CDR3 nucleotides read TGTGCCAGCAGCTCGACTAGCGCCAGACACGAGCAGTACTTC. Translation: CASSSTSARHEQYF.